Sequencing of this T cell receptor beta chain was carried out in a study of human T cells and chemical hapten exposure. The overall study: Patients had diphenylcyclopropenone applied to the scalp weekly throughout the roughly 22-week study. Study results and caveats: Counts of TCRs above 1 in 1000 frequency stayed unchanged with DPC sensitization.

This clonotype was seen more than once but under ten times. Its antigen is not identified. Time point noted: pre-sensitization, week 0. Sample treatment: therapeutic diphenylcyclopropenone sensitization with weekly scalp DPC. Total RNA extraction was carried out from unfractionated whole blood. Germline values: CDR1 MDHEN, CDR2 SYDVKM. The V end lost 2 bases, the J end lost 3 bases, and 10 bases lay between the germline ends. This CDR3 comprises 14 residues. TCRdb itself ran the RACE reads through MiXCR, one entry per CDR3 protein. This table holds around 180,000 distinct CDR3 sequences, 25% to 30% found once.

Sequences were derived from whole blood, sampled in connection with sensitization to the hapten diphenylcyclopropenone (DPC). The chain uses TRBV28 and TRBJ1-1; perhaps TRBD1 as D (5 bases). This TCR was sampled from a woman aged 25 to 39 with alopecia areata. Some clones in this sample may be carry-over from other donors' samples. The DNA for the CDR3 is TGTGCCAGCAGTTTAGGTGGGGGGGACACTGAAGCTTTCTTT. It encodes CASSLGGGDTEAFF.